Listed here are 13 T cell receptor beta chains from one sample, sequenced in a study of vaccination and CD4 T cells after COVID-19. The treatment here: roughly 10-day PBMC culture with coronavirus spike peptide pools or control peptides (ViraFEST assay). These receptors' antigens are unknown. Cultured CD4+ T cell DNA underwent sequencing with the Oncomine TCR Beta short-read assay. TCRdb called the PCR reads again in MiXCR, with one record for every CDR3 protein. The table lists under 20,000 distinct CDR3 sequences, roughly 46% of them singletons. The source was CD4+ T cells from blood, cultured in vitro, collected before SARS-CoV-2 vaccination. The receptors here all came from a human donor who had recovered from COVID-19.

V usage is TRBV20-1 and J usage is TRBJ2-1; no definite D call. Germline CDR1 and CDR2: DFQATT and SNEGSKA (reference sequence). The ends were cut back, 5 bases at V and 5 bases at J, with 19 bases in the middle. The CDR3 has 15 residues. CDR3 sequence (DNA): TGCAGTGCTGCCCCTCTACACTCACCTAACAATGAGCAGTTCTTC. Amino acid sequence: CSAAPLHSPNNEQFF.

This clonotype has just a few counts. The CDR3 region has the DNA TGTGCCAGCAGTGAAGAAATGGTTTCCGGATTGGGCTACACCTTC. Translated: CASSEEMVSGLGYTF. V is TRBV6-1 and J is TRBJ1-2; D ambiguous. V was cut by 1 base and J by 8 bases, with 17 bases left in between. The CDR3 has 15 residues. Germline V gene lookup returns CDR1 MNHNS and CDR2 SASEGT.

This clonotype was counted a few times. CDR3 amino acids: CASSYRGGRGETQYF. CDR3 in DNA: TGTGCCAGCAGTTATCGGGGGGGCCGGGGAGAGACCCAGTACTTC. The chain uses TRBV6-2 or TRBV6-3 and TRBJ2-5, with 8 bases that match TRBD2. Losses at the gene ends were 3 bases for V and 4 bases for J; bases not matched to a gene: 7. Germline-derived CDR1 and CDR2 are MNHEY and SVGEGT. The length of the CDR3 is 15 residues.

The rearrangement links TRBV29-1 to TRBJ2-7, with 13 bases aligning to TRBD2. Germline V gene data show CDR1 as SQVTM and CDR2 as ANQGSEA. CDR3 size: 14 residues. J lost 4 bases, V lost 3 bases, and 3 bases had no gene match. Here the CDR3 DNA reads TGCAGCGTTGAGGGACTAGCGGGACGGTACGAGCAGTACTTC. Its protein product is CSVEGLAGRYEQYF.

The chain recombines TRBV28 with TRBJ1-1; a weak D match, TRBD1 (6 bases). Trimming left V 5 bases short and J 5 bases short, with 9 bases between. The CDR3 length is 12 residues. Germline V gives CDR1 MDHEN, CDR2 SYDVKM. The CDR3 DNA sequence: TGTGCCAGCAGTCAGGGGTTTACTGAAGCTTTCTTT. Translated, it gives CASSQGFTEAFF.

The V and J genes are TRBV19 and TRBJ1-4; TRBD1 matches at 7 bases. CDR3 length: 16 residues. CDR1 is LNHDA and CDR2 is SQIVND in the germline V gene (reference sequence). The V and J ends lost 6 bases and 4 bases, in that order; junction bases with no gene match: 11. Here the CDR3 reads CASSQVRAGGNEKLFF. The CDR3 DNA follows: TGTGCCAGTAGCCAAGTAAGAGCAGGGGGTAATGAAAAACTGTTTTTT.

The chain links TRBV28 to TRBJ2-3; TRBD2 matches 11 bases. J was trimmed by 5 bases and V by 2 bases; bases with no gene match: 3. CDR1 is MDHEN, CDR2 SYDVKM, per germline. The CDR3 is 15 amino acids. CDR3 nucleotide sequence: TGTGCCAGCAGTTTACTAGCGGGAGGTATAGATACGCAGTATTTT. Its translation: CASSLLAGGIDTQYF.

This clonotype was counted only a few times. The rearrangement links TRBV7-2 to TRBJ2-7; TRBD1 matches at 7 bases. This CDR3 has 15 residues. Germline V gene sequence: CDR1 SGHTA, CDR2 FQGNSA. V lost 5 bases, J lost 5 bases, and 12 bases stayed unmatched. This chain's CDR3 is CASSPGGIAADEQYF. The DNA of the CDR3 is TGTGCCAGCAGCCCAGGGGGTATTGCGGCCGACGAGCAGTACTTC.

This clonotype was seen a handful of times. The chain employs TRBV24-1 and TRBJ2-1; 7 bases align to TRBD1. The J segment lost 6 bases and the V segment lost 12 bases, leaving 10 bases of the junction unmatched. The germline gives CDR1 KGHDR, CDR2 SFDVKD. The CDR3 length is 13 residues. CDR3 sequence (DNA): TGTGCCGCGTCCGGGACAGTTAGCAATGAGCAGTTCTTC. This encodes CAASGTVSNEQFF.

This clonotype was seen more than once but under ten times. CDR3 residues: CASSQDLLNTEAFF. The CDR3 DNA reads as TGTGCCAGCAGCCAGGACCTTCTGAACACTGAAGCTTTCTTT. J is TRBJ1-1 and V is TRBV7-9; no clear D gene. Trimming stripped 5 bases from V and 0 bases from J, with 10 bases between. This CDR3 has 14 residues. In germline, CDR1 is SEHNR, CDR2 FQNEAQ (reference sequence).

V is TRBV29-1 and J is TRBJ1-3; TRBD1 matches at 8 bases. CDR1 SQVTM and CDR2 ANQGSEA come from the germline V gene. CDR3 size: 13 residues. With V trimmed by 3 bases and J by 4 bases, 2 bases remained unmatched. The CDR3 is CSVDGQGGNTIYF. The CDR3 region has the DNA TGCAGCGTTGATGGACAGGGAGGAAACACCATATATTTT.

The chain links TRBV7-2 to TRBJ1-1; D is perhaps TRBD1 (6 bases). Trimming took off 5 bases at V and 4 bases at J, with 17 bases between the two ends. Germline V gene lookup returns CDR1 SGHTA and CDR2 FQGNSA. The CDR3 has 15 amino acids. The CDR3 reads CASSRGGRRGTEAFF. The CDR3 nucleotides are TGTGCCAGCAGCCGAGGGGGGCGCAGAGGCACTGAAGCTTTCTTT. Using reference TRBV7-2 and TRBJ1-1 for the parts outside the CDR3, the full variable domain is GAGVSQSPSNKVTEKGKDVELRCDPISGHTALYWYRQSLGQGLEFLIYFQGNSAPDKSGLPSDRFSAERTGGSVSTLTIQRTQQEDSAVYLCASSRGGRRGTEAFFGQGTRLTVV.

This clonotype has a handful of counts. This chain links TRBV20-1 with TRBJ1-5; D may be TRBD1 (5 bases). This CDR3 region has 15 residues. Germline lookup yields CDR1 DFQATT and CDR2 SNEGSKA (reference sequence). V shed 4 bases and J shed 2 bases, with 15 bases lying between them. In DNA form, the CDR3 reads TGCAGTGCTACCTTACCCGGGGCGGGCAATCAGCCCCAGCATTTT. It encodes CSATLPGAGNQPQHF.